The 32 T cell receptor beta chains listed next were all sequenced from one sample in a study of blood T cell repertoires in COVID-19. The assay was immunoSEQ multiplex PCR, and TCRdb's table has in-frame clones only and misses some. This sample has about 70,000 clones, with about 88% found just once. The sample taken for sequencing was peripheral blood. These receptors all come from a man between 65 and 85 years old with active COVID-19.

The chain employs TRBV9 and TRBJ2-1; tentative D call: TRBD2 (6 bases). This CDR3 contains 15 residues. Deletions cut 4 bases from V and 10 bases from J, with 21 bases between. The germline gives CDR1 SGDLS, CDR2 YYNGEE. CDR3 bases: TGTGCCAGCAGCCTAACCTACGCCGGGACTTCCGAGCAGTTCTTC. Translating it yields CASSLTYAGTSEQFF.

This chain uses TRBV3-1 (or the pseudogene TRBV3-2) with TRBJ2-2, with 7 positions matching TRBD2. CDR1 and CDR2 (germline): LGHDT, YNNKEL (reference sequence). Losses at the gene ends were 4 bases for V and 2 bases for J; bases not matched to a gene: 7. This CDR3 is 16 amino acids long. This CDR3 is CASSPMGLQNTGELFF. The CDR3 region has the DNA TGTGCCAGCAGCCCTATGGGACTACAAAACACCGGGGAGCTGTTTTTT.

This chain joins TRBV4-2 and TRBJ2-3; D is possibly TRBD2 (6 bases). The CDR3 totals 19 residues. Germline CDR1 LGHNA, CDR2 YNFKEQ. Trimming removed 1 base from V and 0 bases from J, with 20 bases in between. The CDR3 region is CASSQGNGVAGSSTDTQYF. The CDR3 coding sequence is TGTGCCAGCAGCCAAGGTAACGGCGTCGCGGGGTCTAGCACAGATACGCAGTATTTT.

V gene TRBV19 combines with J gene TRBJ1-1; a possible D gene is TRBD1 (6 bases). Trimming removed 3 bases at V and 8 bases at J, with 7 bases between. The germline V gene encodes CDR1 LNHDA and CDR2 SQIVND (reference sequence). CDR3 length: 11 residues. The CDR3 bases are TGTGCCAGTAGTATCCAGGGGGAAGCTTTCTTT. This sequence encodes CASSIQGEAFF.

The rearrangement joins TRBV27 to TRBJ2-2, with TRBD2 matching over 8 bases. After removal of 6 bases from V and 7 bases from J, the junction contained 13 bases not matched to a gene. The germline V gene has CDR1 MNHEY and CDR2 SMNVEV (reference sequence). The CDR3 is 16 amino acids. CDR3 bases: TGTGCCAGCAGCCTCCGGATGGCGGGAGGTGGCGGGGAGCTGTTTTTT. It translates to CASSLRMAGGGGELFF.

The chain joins TRBV7-6 to TRBJ1-4; tentatively, D is TRBD1 (6 bases). CDR3 length: 14 residues. The V end lost 1 base, the J end lost 3 bases, and 6 bases lay between the germline ends. Germline lookup yields CDR1 SGHVS and CDR2 FNYEAQ. The CDR3 region has the DNA TGTGCCAGCAGCTTAGGGGGGCCTAATGAAAAACTGTTTTTT. Protein: CASSLGGPNEKLFF.

This sequence joins TRBV5-6 and TRBJ2-1; 10 bases map to TRBD1. This CDR3 spans 15 amino acids. Germline values: CDR1 SGHDT, CDR2 YYEEEE. J lost 8 bases, V lost 4 bases, and 9 bases had no gene match. The CDR3: CASSTTGQGTDEQFF. CDR3 sequence (DNA): TGTGCCAGCAGCACCACGGGACAGGGGACCGATGAGCAGTTCTTC.

V is TRBV27 and J is TRBJ2-7; TRBD2 matches at 7 bases. Losses at the gene ends were 6 bases for V and 2 bases for J; bases not matched to a gene: 7. CDR3 length: 14 amino acids. Germline V gene sequence: CDR1 MNHEY, CDR2 SMNVEV (reference sequence). This CDR3 reads CASSRAGVPYEQYF. In nucleotides, the CDR3 is TGTGCCAGCAGCCGCGCGGGGGTCCCCTACGAGCAGTACTTC.

V is TRBV6-5 and J is TRBJ2-2, with D possibly being TRBD2 (7 bases). The CDR3 has 15 residues. V was cut by 6 bases and J by 2 bases, with 13 bases left in between. The germline V gene encodes CDR1 MNHEY and CDR2 SVGAGI. The CDR3: CASSQRGGNTGELFF. CDR3 nucleotides: TGTGCCAGCAGCCAGAGGGGGGGTAACACCGGGGAGCTGTTTTTT.

The gene calls are TRBV19 and TRBJ2-3; possible D gene TRBD1, 7 bases. The CDR3 is 15 amino acids. CDR1 LNHDA and CDR2 SQIVND come from the germline V gene (reference sequence). The V end was cut by 10 bases, the J end by 2 bases, with 19 bases between. The CDR3 spells CATKGARRATDTQYF. The CDR3 coding sequence is TGTGCCACCAAGGGGGCTAGGAGGGCCACAGATACGCAGTATTTT.

This clone was counted a single time. The V gene is TRBV11-2, the J gene TRBJ2-7, with 8 nucleotides matching TRBD1. V was clipped by 1 base and J by 2 bases; unmatched bases: 1. The CDR3 contains 14 residues. CDR1 SGHAT and CDR2 FQNNGV come from the germline V gene. CDR3 protein: CASSLGQGPYEQYF. CDR3 nucleotide sequence: TGTGCCAGCAGCTTAGGACAGGGGCCCTACGAGCAGTACTTC. Based on the CDR3 plus reference TRBV11-2 and TRBJ2-7, the full variable domain is EAGVAQSPRYKIIEKRQSVAFWCNPISGHATLYWYQQILGQGPKLLIQFQNNGVVDDSQLPKDRFSAERLKGVDSTLKIQPAKLEDSAVYLCASSLGQGPYEQYFGPGTRLTVT.

The chain couples TRBV6-5 to TRBJ1-5; D is possibly TRBD1 (6 bases). The CDR3 has 14 amino acids. The germline V gene has CDR1 MNHEY and CDR2 SVGAGI. Trimming pared 8 bases from V and 5 bases from J, leaving 16 bases between. CDR3 nucleotides: TGTGCCAGCCACGTGTCGGGGGGCTATCAGCCCCAGCATTTT. This codes for CASHVSGGYQPQHF.

The V gene is TRBV15, the J gene TRBJ2-4, with a tentative D call TRBD2 (6 bases). Germline CDR1 reads LNHNV; CDR2 reads YYDKDF (reference sequence). V lost 5 bases and J 1 base, leaving 15 bases between the germline ends. This CDR3 is 16 amino acids long. CDR3 bases: TGTGCCACCAGCGGGGACTCCCCGGGGGCCAAAAACATTCAGTACTTC. It specifies CATSGDSPGAKNIQYF.

The rearrangement joins TRBV25-1 to TRBJ1-3; tentative D call: TRBD1 (6 bases). The germline CDR1 and CDR2 sequences are MGHDK and SYGVNS. The germline V and J ends were trimmed by 6 bases and 4 bases, with 13 bases remaining between them. The CDR3 consists of 14 residues. The CDR3 protein is CASRDRYEGNTIYF. In DNA form, the CDR3 reads TGTGCCAGCAGGGACAGATATGAAGGAAACACCATATATTTT.

The sample holds a few counts of this clone. V usage is TRBV3-1 (or the pseudogene TRBV3-2) and J usage is TRBJ2-1; 8 nucleotides align to TRBD1. Germline loops: CDR1 LGHDT, CDR2 YNNKEL (reference sequence). Germline trimming cut 8 bases from V and 7 bases from J; bases unmatched to any gene: 7. This CDR3 has 13 residues. This CDR3 is CASGRGQGNEQFF. The CDR3 DNA follows: TGTGCCAGCGGCAGGGGGCAGGGAAATGAGCAGTTCTTC.

The V and J genes are TRBV18 and TRBJ1-1; 9 positions agree with TRBD1. The germline V gene has CDR1 KGHSH and CDR2 LQKENI. The trim removed 6 bases at V and 7 bases at J, leaving 18 bases unmatched. The CDR3 is 17 amino acids. CDR3 DNA: TGTGCCAGCTCCCCCGTGGGACAGGGCTTGGGATCTGGTGAAGCTTTCTTT. Its translation: CASSPVGQGLGSGEAFF.

This clone was counted between two and nine times. The chain has TRBV14 and TRBJ2-2; 8 bases are a match to TRBD2. The CDR3 runs to 16 residues. CDR1 SGHDN and CDR2 FVKESK come from the germline V gene. The V and J ends lost 1 base and 5 bases, in that order; junction bases with no gene match: 6. In nucleotides, the CDR3 is TGTGCCAGCAGCCAAGTAAGCGGGAGCGGGACCGGGGAGCTGTTTTTT. The encoded protein is CASSQVSGSGTGELFF.

The chain recombines TRBV5-5 with TRBJ1-2, with TRBD1 matching 10 bases. There are 14 residues in the CDR3. Trimming at V came to 4 bases and at J to 4 bases, leaving 4 bases not matched to a gene. CDR1 and CDR2 from the germline V gene are SGHKS and YYEKEE (reference sequence). CDR3 loop: CASSPTGGRYGYTF. DNA for the CDR3: TGTGCCAGCAGCCCGACAGGGGGCCGCTATGGCTACACCTTC.

The chain employs TRBV5-4 and TRBJ2-7, with D tentatively TRBD2 (6 bases). V lost 4 bases and J 2 bases, leaving 16 bases between the germline ends. Germline V gene data show CDR1 as SGHNT and CDR2 as YYREEE (reference sequence). There are 15 residues in the CDR3. The CDR3 region has the DNA TGTGCCAGCAGCCCCACCGGGAGCCGAACCTACGAGCAGTACTTC. Its protein is CASSPTGSRTYEQYF.

The chain joins TRBV7-2 to TRBJ1-5; the D is unclear. The CDR3 is made up of 15 amino acids. Trimming pared 1 base from V and 0 bases from J, leaving 7 bases between. Germline V CDR1 and CDR2: SGHTA, FQGNSA. The CDR3 DNA follows: TGTGCCAGCAGCTTAGAGGGAGATAGCAATCAGCCCCAGCATTTT. It translates to CASSLEGDSNQPQHF.

The gene calls are TRBV21-1 and TRBJ2-7; the table's D call of TRBD1 was not tested on the DNA. TRBV21-1 is a pseudogene locus. The CDR3 sequence is 15 residues long. CDR3 DNA: TGTGCCAGCAGCAGATCACAAAGGGGGACCTACGAGCAGTACTTC. It yields the protein CASSRSQRGTYEQYF.

This chain uses TRBV7-9 with TRBJ1-2; 9 nucleotides match TRBD1. The CDR3 consists of 15 residues. Germline V gene sequence: CDR1 SEHNR, CDR2 FQNEAQ (reference sequence). Trimming at V came to 9 bases and at J to 8 bases, leaving 16 bases not matched to a gene. CDR3 amino acids: CASTSTGGSVGGYTF. The CDR3 nucleotides read TGTGCCAGTACCTCGACAGGGGGATCGGTCGGGGGCTACACCTTC.

A single count supports this clone. The same CDR3 can be traced to other DNA sequences in this sample. J is TRBJ1-5 and V is TRBV2, with 10 bases identical to TRBD1. Germline CDR1 and CDR2: SNHLY and FYNNEI. V was clipped by 1 base and J by 5 bases; unmatched bases: 2. This CDR3 has 15 amino acids. CDR3 nucleotide sequence: TGTGCCAGCAGTGAAGTGGGGACAGGGGATCAGCCCCAGCATTTT. This encodes CASSEVGTGDQPQHF.

This clone has only a few counts. The chain is built from TRBV3-1 (or the pseudogene TRBV3-2) and TRBJ2-7, with 10 bases lining up with TRBD2. The ends lost 4 bases at V and 4 bases at J; junction bases unmatched: 13. The CDR3 totals 17 residues. Per the germline V gene, CDR1 is LGHDT and CDR2 is YNNKEL (reference sequence). DNA of the CDR3: TGTGCCAGCAGCCCTTTTGGGGGACTAGCGATAGGTTACGAGCAGTACTTC. It specifies CASSPFGGLAIGYEQYF.

This clone was observed once. The genes are TRBV10-2 and TRBJ2-2; weak D call: TRBD2 (6 bases). Germline V CDR1 and CDR2: WSHSY, SAAADI. This CDR3 contains 13 residues. With 3 bases removed from V and 6 bases from J, the gap between germline ends came to 8 bases. CDR3 loop: CASSEPGAGELFF. The CDR3 DNA reads TGCGCCAGCAGTGAACCGGGGGCCGGGGAGCTGTTTTTT.

In DNA, the CDR3 is TGTGCCAGCAGTGAACAAACGCCAGGGGCTCGGGGATCACCCCTCCACTTT. This encodes CASSEQTPGARGSPLHF. The V and J genes are TRBV2 and TRBJ1-6; the D gene is possibly TRBD1 (6 bases). The CDR3 has 17 residues. V was trimmed by 2 bases and J by 10 bases, leaving 21 bases between them. CDR1 is SNHLY, CDR2 FYNNEI, per germline.

The chain joins TRBV5-1 to TRBJ2-7; 8 bases map to TRBD2. CDR3 size: 17 residues. The V segment lost 4 bases and the J segment 1 base; nucleotides outside the gene matches: 13. Germline CDR1 and CDR2: SGHRS and YFSETQ. The CDR3 DNA follows: TGCGCCAGCAGCCGGGGAGGGCTCGGCGGGAGGTCCTACGAGCAGTACTTC. Translating gives CASSRGGLGGRSYEQYF. The full variable domain, with the rest looked up from reference TRBV5-1 and TRBJ2-7, is KAGVTQTPRYLIKTRGQQVTLSCSPISGHRSVSWYQQTPGQGLQFLFEYFSETQRNKGNFPGRFSGRQFSNSRSEMNVSTLELGDSALYLCASSRGGLGGRSYEQYFGPGTRLTVT.

The V gene is TRBV23-1, the J gene TRBJ2-7, with 7 bases aligning to TRBD1. TRBV23-1 is placed among ORFs of uncertain function. The V and J ends lost 4 bases and 2 bases, in that order; junction bases with no gene match: 5. CDR3 length: 14 residues. CDR3 nucleotide sequence: TGCGCCAGCAGTCGCCTACAGGGGCCCTACGAGCAGTACTTC. It is translated as CASSRLQGPYEQYF.

This clone was counted once. The chain links TRBV7-6 to TRBJ2-2; 14 positions agree with TRBD2. Germline V CDR1 and CDR2: SGHVS, FNYEAQ. Germline trimming cut 5 bases from V and 5 bases from J; bases unmatched to any gene: 19. The CDR3 is 21 residues long. CDR3 residues: CASSKLGTRPGLAGETGELFF. CDR3 nucleotide sequence: TGTGCCAGCAGCAAATTGGGGACAAGACCGGGACTAGCGGGAGAAACCGGGGAGCTGTTTTTT.

The chain couples TRBV30 to TRBJ2-5; 8 nucleotides agree with TRBD2. CDR3 length: 13 amino acids. The trim removed 8 bases at V and 5 bases at J, leaving 10 bases unmatched. Germline-derived CDR1 and CDR2 are GTSNPN and SVGIG (reference sequence). The CDR3 region is CAHRLGGGETQYF. In DNA form, the CDR3 reads TGTGCCCACAGATTAGGCGGGGGGGAGACCCAGTACTTC.

This clone came up once. The CDR3 region has the DNA TGTGCCAGCAGCTTCCAGGAGAACACTGAAGCTTTCTTT. Encoded protein: CASSFQENTEAFF. V usage is TRBV11-2 and J usage is TRBJ1-1; the D is unclear. Germline V CDR1 and CDR2: SGHAT, FQNNGV. The V gene lost 3 bases and the J gene lost 1 base, with 6 bases spanning the gap. The CDR3 has 13 amino acids. Full variable domain (missing parts from reference TRBV11-2 and TRBJ1-1): EAGVAQSPRYKIIEKRQSVAFWCNPISGHATLYWYQQILGQGPKLLIQFQNNGVVDDSQLPKDRFSAERLKGVDSTLKIQPAKLEDSAVYLCASSFQENTEAFFGQGTRLTVV.

The chain has TRBV7-8 and TRBJ2-7; 11 bases fit TRBD1. Losses at the gene ends were 3 bases for V and 3 bases for J; bases not matched to a gene: 4. CDR1 and CDR2 from the germline V gene are SGHVS and FQNEAQ. The CDR3 has 15 residues. This chain's CDR3 is CASSFTGTGGYEQYF. CDR3 DNA: TGTGCCAGCAGCTTCACCGGGACAGGGGGCTACGAGCAGTACTTC.